The 8 T cell receptor beta chains below all came from one sample that was sequenced in a study of cytomegalovirus exposure and HLA in healthy donors (TCRdb year 2017). The library was produced with the immunoSEQ multiplex PCR assay. For the multiplex PCR, a mixture combining 60 forward primers for TCR Vbeta segments and 13 reverse primers for TCR Jbeta segments was used. TCRdb re-hosts the immuneACCESS table, in-frame sequences only. Its copies lack some clones; in the studies checked, an unresolved V gene accounts for under half of them, and the cause for the rest is not known. This sample's table lists 170,000 or so clones. The top ten hold approximately 2% of the sample. Sequencing used PBMCs. These receptors all come from a young man in good health and CMV-seronegative.

The gene calls are TRBV27 and TRBJ2-7; 7 bases are a match to TRBD2. After removal of 4 bases from V and 1 base from J, the junction contained 13 bases not matched to a gene. Germline CDR1 and CDR2: MNHEY and SMNVEV (reference sequence). CDR3 size: 17 residues. The CDR3 nucleotides are TGTGCCAGCAGTTCCCCCGGGAGAGAAGCGGGATCCTACGAGCAGTACTTC. The encoded protein is CASSSPGREAGSYEQYF.

The chain links TRBV6-1 to TRBJ2-5; the D is unclear. The end of the DNA fits TRBJ2-7 better, so the J call may be wrong. This CDR3 has 13 amino acids. Germline-derived CDR1 and CDR2 are MNHNS and SASEGT. CDR3 sequence: CASSLGTPYEQYF. The CDR3 DNA follows: TGTGCCAGCTCGCTAGGAACCCCCTACGAGCAGTACTTC.

The rearrangement uses TRBV6-5 and TRBJ2-7, with a possible D match to TRBD1 (6 bases). Trimming took 8 bases from V and 11 from J, leaving 19 bases between them. The CDR3 runs to 12 residues. Germline V lookup: CDR1 MNHEY, CDR2 SVGAGI. The DNA for the CDR3 is TGTGCCAGCCGAGGGGGTTCAGAGGAAGAGTACTTC. This encodes CASRGGSEEEYF.

This sequence joins TRBV10-1 and TRBJ1-1; D perhaps matches TRBD1 (5 bases). The germline V gene has CDR1 WNHNN and CDR2 SYGVQD (reference sequence). V gave up 6 bases and J gave up 3 bases, with 11 bases separating them. CDR3 size: 13 residues. The chain's CDR3 is CASRRQSDTEAFF. The DNA for the CDR3 is TGCGCCAGCAGGAGACAGTCGGACACTGAAGCTTTCTTT.

The chain employs TRBV28 and TRBJ1-5; the D gene is possibly TRBD1 (6 bases). The CDR3 consists of 17 residues. Germline loops: CDR1 MDHEN, CDR2 SYDVKM. Deletions cut 6 bases from V and 3 bases from J, with 21 bases between. The CDR3 loop reads CASSFGHTGLVNQPQHF. Here the CDR3 DNA reads TGTGCCAGCAGCTTCGGTCATACAGGGTTGGTCAATCAGCCCCAGCATTTT.

This chain links TRBV13 with TRBJ2-7; 9 positions agree with TRBD2. Germline values: CDR1 PRHDT, CDR2 FYEKMQ (reference sequence). J lost 5 bases, V lost 2 bases, and 10 bases had no gene match. The CDR3 has 16 amino acids. Here the CDR3 DNA reads TGTGCCAGCAGCTTACTCCGGGCTAGCGGGATGAACGAGCAGTACTTC. It yields the protein CASSLLRASGMNEQYF.

This rearrangement joins TRBV6-1 to TRBJ2-3; 12 bases are shared with TRBD1. This CDR3 is 17 amino acids long. Germline lookup yields CDR1 MNHNS and CDR2 SASEGT. V gave up 2 bases and J gave up 5 bases; unmatched junction bases: 8. The CDR3 coding sequence is TGTGCCAGCAGTGAAACTTCCGGGACAGGGGGCAGAGATACGCAGTATTTT. This gives the protein CASSETSGTGGRDTQYF.

With regard to this clone: Other DNA sequences in this sample translate to the same CDR3. V is TRBV30 and J is TRBJ1-1; possibly TRBD1 for D (6 bases). The germline CDR1 and CDR2 sequences are GTSNPN and SVGIG (reference sequence). The CDR3 consists of 13 residues. Between the trimmed V and J ends, which lost 3 bases and 2 bases, there was a span of 10 bases. The CDR3 here is CAWSRTANTEAFF. CDR3 nucleotide sequence: TGTGCCTGGAGCCGGACAGCAAACACTGAAGCTTTCTTT.